The rows below give T cell receptor beta chains drawn from one sample of a study of T-cell memory formation after mild COVID-19. TCRdb reprocessed the 5' RACE reads via MiXCR and lists one record per CDR3 protein. This table has a few hundred thousand distinct CDR3 sequences, about a sixth appearing once. Sequenced: PBMCs or a T cell subset sorted from them (not recorded which). All receptors come from a man younger than 35 who had mild COVID-19 (a few samples of this study predate the infection). Cell type and time point are not known. The CDR3 runs from the conserved cysteine through the conserved F or W. D genes are given only for firm matches. A row's size may be missing; if present it is once, few, many or a size class.

TRBV7-2,17,TRBJ2-7,many,.,TGTGCCAGCAGCTTAGTGGGGGCGGCTCTCATTTCCTACGAGCAGTACTTC,CASSLVGAALISYEQYF
TRBV7-3,15,TRBJ2-1,few,.,TGTGCCAGCAGCTCCTCGGGGGCTCTATTAGATGAGCAGTTCTTC,CASSSSGALLDEQFF
TRBV5-1,14,TRBJ1-1,few,.,TGCGCCAGCAGCACTGGGACACCCAACACTGAAGCTTTCTTT,CASSTGTPNTEAFF
TRBV5-4,15,TRBJ1-2,.,.,TGTGCCAGCAGCTTGGGTCAGGGAGGGCCCCCTGGCTACACCTTC,CASSLGQGGPPGYTF
TRBV6-1,12,TRBJ2-1,.,.,TGTGCCAGCAGCGGGGGGCACAATGAGCAGTTCTTC,CASSGGHNEQFF
TRBV15,14,TRBJ2-3,many,TRBD2,TGTGCCACCCGGGGACTACGTTTCACAGATACGCAGTATTTT,CATRGLRFTDTQYF
TRBV4-1,14,TRBJ2-4,.,.,TGCGCCAGCAGCTTAATCGGGGCCAAGAACATTCAGTACTTC,CASSLIGAKNIQYF
TRBV6-8,14,TRBJ2-5,many,TRBD1,TGTGCCAGCACCGGACAGGGGGATCAAGAGACCCAGTACTTC,CASTGQGDQETQYF
TRBV12-3/TRBV12-4,14,TRBJ2-7,.,.,TGTGCCAGCAGTTGGGGGCAGATCTCCTACGAGCAGTACTTC,CASSWGQISYEQYF
TRBV5-1,14,TRBJ1-1,few,.,TGCGCCAGCAGCTTGGTTCGGGGTTCATCTGAAGCTTTCTTT,CASSLVRGSSEAFF
TRBV18,15,TRBJ1-1,few,TRBD1,TGTGCCAGCTCAACAGACAGGGCGATGAACACTGAAGCTTTCTTT,CASSTDRAMNTEAFF
TRBV7-9,13,TRBJ2-7,.,.,TGTGCCAGCAGCTCGTCAGGGTTCCACGAGCAGTACTTC,CASSSSGFHEQYF
TRBV20-1,13,TRBJ2-5,.,.,TGCAGTGCTAGAGTTGGGACTCAAGAGACCCAGTACTTC,CSARVGTQETQYF
TRBV20-1,13,TRBJ2-1,.,.,TGCAGTGCTAGTCCGGAGAGGGGCCATGAGCAGTTCTTC,CSASPERGHEQFF
TRBV6-2/TRBV6-3,16,TRBJ2-5,.,TRBD2,TGTGCCAGCAGTTCCGCGACTAGCGGGACTCGAGAGACCCAGTACTTC,CASSSATSGTRETQYF
TRBV7-2,15,TRBJ1-1,.,.,TGTGCCAGCAGCCCCTTGGGCGGATTAAACACTGAAGCTTTCTTT,CASSPLGGLNTEAFF
TRBV9,13,TRBJ2-3,.,.,TGTGCCAGCAGCGTAGAGAGGGGTGATACGCAGTATTTT,CASSVERGDTQYF
TRBV12-5,15,TRBJ2-3,.,TRBD1,TGTGCTAGTGGTTTGGTATCGGGACAGGGAGATACGCAGTATTTT,CASGLVSGQGDTQYF
TRBV5-1,15,TRBJ2-3,.,.,TGCGCCAGCAGCTTGGGGGTGTCTAGCACAGATACGCAGTATTTT,CASSLGVSSTDTQYF
TRBV7-9,15,TRBJ2-1,.,TRBD1,TGTGCCAGCAGCTGGGCAGGACAGGACTACAATGAGCAGTTCTTC,CASSWAGQDYNEQFF
TRBV20-1,16,TRBJ1-1,few,.,TGCAGTGCTAGTCTTTGGGATAGAGAGAGGGCCCCTGAAGCTTTCTTT,CSASLWDRERAPEAFF
TRBV5-1,11,TRBJ2-3,.,.,TGCGCCAGCAGCTTTGAAAATACGCAGTATTTT,CASSFENTQYF
TRBV29-1,13,TRBJ1-1,.,.,TGCAGCGGCTTACAGGCGGAGAACACTGAAGCTTTCTTT,CSGLQAENTEAFF
TRBV7-2,14,TRBJ2-1,.,.,TGTGCCAGCAGCCCCGGGGCCGCCTACAATGAGCAGTTCTTC,CASSPGAAYNEQFF
TRBV7-9,13,TRBJ1-1,few,.,TGTGCCAGCAGATATGAGGGGTACACTGAAGCTTTCTTT,CASRYEGYTEAFF
TRBV20-1,13,TRBJ2-7,.,TRBD1,TGCAGTGCTGGGGGACAGGTCCCCCACGAGCAGTACTTC,CSAGGQVPHEQYF
TRBV12-3/TRBV12-4,15,TRBJ2-7,few,TRBD1,TGTGCCAGCAGCCGCCTAGTCAGGGGGCCGGGCGAGCAGTACTTC,CASSRLVRGPGEQYF
TRBV6-5,15,TRBJ2-2,.,.,TGTGCCAGCAGTTACTCGGCAGTTAACACCGGGGAGCTGTTTTTT,CASSYSAVNTGELFF